This passage covers 15 T cell receptor beta chains from one sample sequenced in a study of CD8+ T cells in alopecia areata. Investigators isolated RNA and reverse transcribed it into cDNA to act as the sequencing template. The protocol was immunoSEQ multiplex PCR, while the TCRdb copy is restricted to in-frame clones and leaves out a portion. The sample contains more than 200,000 clones, 67% of which appear only once. The source material was CD4+ T cells sorted from blood, sampled at week 0. The receptor set was obtained from a human donor with alopecia areata.

This clone was recorded a few times. The chain recombines TRBV29-1 with TRBJ2-7, with unresolved D. CDR1 and CDR2 (germline): SQVTM, ANQGSEA. Between the trimmed V and J ends, which lost 0 bases and 7 bases, there was a span of 7 bases. This CDR3 contains 11 residues. The CDR3, as DNA: TGCAGCGTTGAAGATCCGGGTGAGCAGTACTTC. It translates to CSVEDPGEQYF.

The CDR3 nucleotides are TGTGCCAGCACCGGGGGGACAGATACGCAGTATTTT. It specifies CASTGGTDTQYF. The rearrangement joins TRBV6-6 to TRBJ2-3; TRBD2 matches at 7 bases. The CDR3 loop spans 12 amino acids. The V and J ends lost 7 bases and 3 bases, in that order; junction bases with no gene match: 1. Germline V gene lookup returns CDR1 MNHNY and CDR2 SVGAGI (reference sequence).

The rearrangement uses TRBV7-8 and TRBJ2-5; no firm D call. Trimming cost V 1 base and J 5 bases, with 8 bases left between them. There are 13 residues in the CDR3. CDR1 and CDR2 from the germline V gene are SGHVS and FQNEAQ. As DNA, the CDR3 is TGTGCCAGCAGCTTAGATGGGCTGGAGACCCAGTACTTC. Translated: CASSLDGLETQYF.

The V gene is TRBV29-1, the J gene TRBJ1-2; D not resolved. The length of the CDR3 is 11 residues. V lost 8 bases to trimming and J lost 6 bases, with 13 bases between them. CDR1 is SQVTM, CDR2 ANQGSEA, per germline. The CDR3 nucleotides are TGCAGCATTAGCCCAGTCGATGGCTACACCTTC. Residues: CSISPVDGYTF.

V and J are TRBV30 and TRBJ1-2, with unresolved D. The V end lost 4 bases, the J end lost 4 bases, and 19 bases lay between the germline ends. The CDR3 spans 15 residues. Per the germline V gene, CDR1 is GTSNPN and CDR2 is SVGIG (reference sequence). The CDR3 DNA follows: TGTGCCTGGATTCCACGGGGAAGGGAACGCTATGGCTACACCTTC. Protein: CAWIPRGRERYGYTF.

A word on this clone: Compared with germline, one end of the junction differs, possibly owing to a read error. This chain joins TRBV29-1 and TRBJ2-3; no definite D call. Germline lookup yields CDR1 SQVTM and CDR2 ANQGSEA. The CDR3 loop spans 10 amino acids. The CDR3: CSVNSGSTDF. For the CDR3, the DNA is TGCAGCGTCAACTCAGGTTCGACGGATTTT.

The V and J genes are TRBV11-2 and TRBJ2-5, with 7 positions matching TRBD2. Germline CDR1 reads SGHAT; CDR2 reads FQNNGV. With 5 bases clipped from V and 2 bases from J, the junction kept 5 bases outside the gene matches. There are 14 residues in the CDR3. CDR3 nucleotide sequence: TGTGCCAGCAGCCTACTAGCGTTGCAAGAGACCCAGTACTTC. Translation gives CASSLLALQETQYF.

The V call is TRBV25-1, the J call TRBJ2-5; D unclear. This CDR3 contains 11 residues. V was pared by 4 bases and J by 1 base, with 1 base between. Germline V gene lookup returns CDR1 MGHDK and CDR2 SYGVNS. Written as DNA, the CDR3 is TGTGCCAGCAGTGTCCAAGAGACCCAGTACTTC. Translating it yields CASSVQETQYF.

This chain joins TRBV30 and TRBJ1-1; D call uncertain. The V and J ends lost 2 bases and 5 bases respectively, with 18 bases between them. Germline assignment: CDR1 GTSNPN and CDR2 SVGIG (reference sequence). This CDR3 has 15 amino acids. The CDR3 reads CAWSFMAPGGTEAFF. CDR3 DNA: TGTGCCTGGAGTTTTATGGCCCCAGGCGGAACTGAAGCTTTCTTT.

The chain couples TRBV13 to TRBJ2-1, with 10 bases lining up with TRBD2. Germline-derived CDR1 and CDR2 are PRHDT and FYEKMQ (reference sequence). The CDR3 covers 15 residues. With V trimmed by 5 bases and J by 8 bases, 9 bases remained unmatched. As DNA, the CDR3 is TGTGCCAGCAGCGCACTAGCGGGGTCTCTCTATGAGCAGTTCTTC. Encoded protein: CASSALAGSLYEQFF.

J is TRBJ1-6 and V is TRBV5-6, with D possibly TRBD1 on 6 matching bases. The CDR3 loop spans 14 amino acids. Trimming took off 4 bases at V and 7 bases at J, with 12 bases between the two ends. Germline V CDR1 and CDR2: SGHDT, YYEEEE. The CDR3 is CASSQGQINSPLHF. The CDR3 DNA sequence: TGTGCCAGCAGCCAAGGACAGATCAATTCACCCCTCCACTTT. Complete variable domain (other parts from reference TRBV5-6 and TRBJ1-6): DAGVTQSPTHLIKTRGQQVTLRCSPKSGHDTVSWYQQALGQGPQFIFQYYEEEERQRGNFPDRFSGHQFPNYSSELNVNALLLGDSALYLCASSQGQINSPLHFGNGTRLTVT.

This clone occurred a few times. This sample includes further DNA sequences coding for the same CDR3. The rearrangement uses TRBV5-1 and TRBJ2-7; perhaps TRBD1 as D (5 bases). Per the germline V gene, CDR1 is SGHRS and CDR2 is YFSETQ. The ends were cut back, 0 bases at V and 2 bases at J, with 6 bases in the middle. This CDR3 comprises 13 residues. Here the CDR3 DNA reads TGCGCCAGCAGCTTGGCAGGGACCTACGAGCAGTACTTC. Encoded protein: CASSLAGTYEQYF.

The V and J genes are TRBV2 and TRBJ1-5; tentatively, D is TRBD1 (5 bases). Germline V gene lookup returns CDR1 SNHLY and CDR2 FYNNEI. V shed 7 bases and J shed 5 bases, with 12 bases lying between them. The CDR3 extends over 13 amino acids. The CDR3 loop reads CASKSREDQPQHF. The CDR3 DNA sequence: TGTGCCAGCAAGAGCAGGGAAGATCAGCCCCAGCATTTT. The variable domain in full, completed from reference TRBV2 and TRBJ1-5, reads EPEVTQTPSHQVTQMGQEVILRCVPISNHLYFYWYRQILGQKVEFLVSFYNNEISEKSEIFDDQFSVERPDGSNFTLKIRSTKLEDSAMYFCASKSREDQPQHFGDGTRLSIL.

The rearrangement joins TRBV30 to TRBJ2-2; tentative D call: TRBD2 (7 bases). The length of the CDR3 is 13 residues. Germline V gene lookup returns CDR1 GTSNPN and CDR2 SVGIG (reference sequence). Trimming removed 4 bases at V and 6 bases at J, with 12 bases between. CDR3 residues: CAWNRGAAGELFF. The CDR3 DNA follows: TGTGCCTGGAACCGGGGGGCGGCCGGGGAGCTGTTTTTT. Combining the CDR3 with reference TRBV30 and TRBJ2-2 gives the whole variable domain SQTIHQWPATLVQPVGSPLSLECTVEGTSNPNLYWYRQAAGRGLQLLFYSVGIGQISSEVPQNLSASRPQDRQFILSSKKLLLSDSGFYLCAWNRGAAGELFFGEGSRLTVL.

This clone was counted a single time. The rearrangement joins TRBV29-1 to TRBJ2-1; 16 bases agree with TRBD2. The CDR3 is made up of 14 amino acids. Trimming took 6 bases from V and 8 from J; bases not matched to a gene: 4. Per the germline V gene, CDR1 is SQVTM and CDR2 is ANQGSEA. The CDR3 sequence: CSVGTSGGGDEQFF. CDR3 DNA sequence: TGCAGCGTAGGGACTAGCGGGGGGGGCGATGAGCAGTTCTTC.